This TCR beta chain was sequenced during a study of cytomegalovirus exposure and HLA in healthy donors. Whole-study results and caveats: For most TCR beta V segments, an earlier analysis put the productive rate at about 87% or about 30% of the time. In a later analysis, HLA-C alleles had the fewest associated TCRs, DRB1 alleles the most. Sequencing likely produced, as an artifact, a cluster of highly shared sequence variants.

In the PCR, 60 Vbeta and 13 Jbeta primers were used. TCRdb keeps only in-frame clones here, not all; method: immunoSEQ multiplex PCR. The sample shows roughly 160,000 clones, approximately 71% of them seen only once. Notes on this clone: The antigen is undetermined. The identical CDR3 is also encoded by other nucleotide sequences in the sample.

The germline CDR1 and CDR2 sequences are SNHLY and FYNNEI. The CDR3 totals 14 residues. The V end was cut by 4 bases, the J end by 0 bases, with 7 bases between. The J gene is TRBJ1-3, the V gene TRBV2; D not resolved. This TCR derives from a girl aged 5-17 years in good health and CMV-seronegative. Sequencing was done on a sample of PBMCs. CDR3: CASSGTGSGNTIYF. CDR3 DNA: TGTGCCAGCAGTGGGACTGGCTCTGGAAACACCATATATTTT.